This T cell receptor beta chain was identified in a study of T cell repertoires in MIS-A myocarditis. Profiled with immunoSEQ multiplex PCR; TCRdb holds only in-frame clones, not every one. This table holds roughly 10,000 clones, about 80% found once. This CDR3 is 15 amino acids long. V gave up 0 bases and J gave up 7 bases, with 12 bases separating them. Per the germline V gene, CDR1 is LGHNA and CDR2 is YSLEER. The chain employs TRBV4-3 and TRBJ2-2; D perhaps matches TRBD1 (6 bases). This clonotype was sampled from a young man with fulminant myocarditis from multisystem inflammatory syndrome in adults (MIS-A) after COVID-19. The sequenced material came from right ventricle heart tissue obtained at autopsy. For the CDR3, the DNA is TGCGCCAGCAGCCAAGACAGGGGAGTATACGGGGAGCTGTTTTTT. Protein: CASSQDRGVYGELFF.